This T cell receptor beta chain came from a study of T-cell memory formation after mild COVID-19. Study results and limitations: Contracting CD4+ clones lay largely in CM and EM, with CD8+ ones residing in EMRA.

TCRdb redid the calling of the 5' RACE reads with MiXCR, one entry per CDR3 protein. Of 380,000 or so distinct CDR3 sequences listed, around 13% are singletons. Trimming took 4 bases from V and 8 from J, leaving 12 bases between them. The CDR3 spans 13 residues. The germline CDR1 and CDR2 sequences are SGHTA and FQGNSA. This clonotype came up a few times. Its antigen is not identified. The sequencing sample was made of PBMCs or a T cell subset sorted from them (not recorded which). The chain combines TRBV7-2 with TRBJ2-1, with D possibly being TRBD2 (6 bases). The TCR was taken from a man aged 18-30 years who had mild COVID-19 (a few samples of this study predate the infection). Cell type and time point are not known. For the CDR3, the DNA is TGTGCCAGCAGCTCGGGACTCCTGGATGAGCAGTTCTTC. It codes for CASSSGLLDEQFF.